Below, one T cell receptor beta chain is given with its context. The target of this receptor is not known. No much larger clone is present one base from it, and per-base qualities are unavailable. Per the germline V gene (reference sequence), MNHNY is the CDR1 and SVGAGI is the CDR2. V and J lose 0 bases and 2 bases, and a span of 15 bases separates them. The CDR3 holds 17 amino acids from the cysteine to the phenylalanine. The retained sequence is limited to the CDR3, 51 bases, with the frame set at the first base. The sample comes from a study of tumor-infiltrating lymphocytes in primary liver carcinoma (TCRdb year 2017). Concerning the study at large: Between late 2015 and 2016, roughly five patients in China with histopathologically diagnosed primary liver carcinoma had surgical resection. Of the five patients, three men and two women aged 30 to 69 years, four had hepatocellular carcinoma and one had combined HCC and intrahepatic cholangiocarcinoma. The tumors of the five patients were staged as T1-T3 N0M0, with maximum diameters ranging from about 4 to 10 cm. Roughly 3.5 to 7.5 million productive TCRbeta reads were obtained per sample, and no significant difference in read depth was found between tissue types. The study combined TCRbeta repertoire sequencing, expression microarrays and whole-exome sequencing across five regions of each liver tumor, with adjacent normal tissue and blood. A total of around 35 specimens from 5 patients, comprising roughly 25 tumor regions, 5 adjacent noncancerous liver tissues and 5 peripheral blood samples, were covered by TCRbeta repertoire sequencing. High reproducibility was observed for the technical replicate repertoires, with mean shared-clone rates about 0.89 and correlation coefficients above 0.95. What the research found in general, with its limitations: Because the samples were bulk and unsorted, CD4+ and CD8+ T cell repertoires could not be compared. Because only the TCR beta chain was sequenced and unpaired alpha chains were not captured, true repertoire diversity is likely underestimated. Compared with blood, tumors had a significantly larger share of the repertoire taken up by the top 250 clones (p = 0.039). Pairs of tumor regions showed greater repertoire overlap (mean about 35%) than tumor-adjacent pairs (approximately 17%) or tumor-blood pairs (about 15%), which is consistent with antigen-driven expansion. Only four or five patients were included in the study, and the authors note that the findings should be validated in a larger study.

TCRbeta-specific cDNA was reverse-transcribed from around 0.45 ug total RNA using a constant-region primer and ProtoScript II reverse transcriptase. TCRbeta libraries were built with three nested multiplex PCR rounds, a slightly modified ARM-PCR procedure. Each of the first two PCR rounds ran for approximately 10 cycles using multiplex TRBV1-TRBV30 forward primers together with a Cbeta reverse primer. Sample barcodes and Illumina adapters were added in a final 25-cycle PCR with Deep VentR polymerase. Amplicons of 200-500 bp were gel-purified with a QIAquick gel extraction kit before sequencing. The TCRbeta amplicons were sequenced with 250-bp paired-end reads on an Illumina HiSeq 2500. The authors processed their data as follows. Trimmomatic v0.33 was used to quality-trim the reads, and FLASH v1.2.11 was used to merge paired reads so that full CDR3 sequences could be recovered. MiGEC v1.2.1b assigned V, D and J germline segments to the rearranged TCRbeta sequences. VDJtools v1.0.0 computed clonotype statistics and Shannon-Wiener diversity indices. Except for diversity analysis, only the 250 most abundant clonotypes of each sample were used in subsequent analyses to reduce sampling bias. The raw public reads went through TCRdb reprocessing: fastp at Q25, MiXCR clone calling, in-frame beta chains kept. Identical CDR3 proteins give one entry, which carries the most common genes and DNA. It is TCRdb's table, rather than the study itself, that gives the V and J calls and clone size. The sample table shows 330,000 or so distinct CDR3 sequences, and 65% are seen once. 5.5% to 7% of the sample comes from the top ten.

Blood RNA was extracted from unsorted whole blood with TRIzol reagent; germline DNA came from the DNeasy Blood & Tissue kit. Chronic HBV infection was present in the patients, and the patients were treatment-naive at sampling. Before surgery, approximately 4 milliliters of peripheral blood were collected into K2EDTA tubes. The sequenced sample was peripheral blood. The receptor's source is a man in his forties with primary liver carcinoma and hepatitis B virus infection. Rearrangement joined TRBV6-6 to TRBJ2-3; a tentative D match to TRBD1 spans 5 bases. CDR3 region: CASSYSRVTEYTDTQYF. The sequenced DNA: TGTGCCAGCAGTTACTCTCGGGTGACAGAGTACACAGATACGCAGTATTTT.